The following is a T cell receptor (beta chain) sequence with its context. These data belong to a study of blood T cell repertoires in COVID-19. As for the study in general: Researchers got acute and convalescent COVID-19 samples from the United States, Italy and Spain. Sample material is recorded as cDNA or gDNA derived from T cells, B-cell-depleted T cells, or PBMCs.

Trimming removed 4 bases at V and 8 bases at J, with 9 bases between. This CDR3 is 12 amino acids long. The germline CDR1 and CDR2 sequences are LNHDA and SQIVND (reference sequence). As processed by the authors: Reference gene primer amplification yielded estimated nucleated cell counts. TCRdb's copy holds only in-frame clones and misses some; the assay was immunoSEQ multiplex PCR. The DNA was the basis for D and trimming; V, J and clone size are from that table. The sample shows over 70,000 clones, around 91% of them seen only once. This clonotype was obtained from a woman older than 75 with active or convalescent COVID-19. The gene calls are TRBV19 and TRBJ2-1; D call uncertain. Material: peripheral blood. CDR3 nucleotide sequence: TGTGCCAGTAGTACCGACTTGGATGAGCAGTTCTTC. Its translation: CASSTDLDEQFF.